The clone carrying this T cell receptor beta chain was seen more than once but under ten times. Germline V gene lookup returns CDR1 MNHEY and CDR2 SVGAGI. Trimming took 6 bases from V and 7 from J; bases not matched to a gene: 9. The CDR3 is 15 amino acids. The sample comes from a study of beta chain features in type 1 diabetes. Turning to the study itself: Fewer than 140,000,000 sorted cells were examined across all samples.

The investigators reverse transcribed all of the isolated RNA, so they sequenced expressed TCRB transcripts. Using immunoSEQ multiplex PCR, the repertoire was profiled, and TCRdb retains in-frame clones only, with some absent. Of roughly 150,000 clones in the sample, around 10% were seen once. The V gene is TRBV6-5, the J gene TRBJ2-1; 10 bases align to TRBD2. The sequencing sample was made of central memory CD4+ T cells from blood. This TCR derives from a man between 18 and 29 years old in good health. This CDR3 is CASRASSGSWNEQFF. The CDR3, as DNA: TGTGCCAGCAGGGCTTCTAGCGGGAGTTGGAATGAGCAGTTCTTC.